This entry lists 14 T cell receptor beta chains sequenced from one sample in a study of radiotherapy plus CTLA-4 blockade in lung cancer. Profiling relied on immunoSEQ multiplex PCR, and the TCRdb table lists in-frame clones only, not all of them. The table records about 24,000 clones, 71% of them present only once. The specimen was peripheral blood, collected from a patient treated with radiotherapy plus ipilimumab. These receptors were collected from a human donor with non-small cell lung cancer whose response to radiotherapy plus ipilimumab could not be evaluated.

The chain links TRBV4-1 to TRBJ1-5, with 8 bases lining up with TRBD1. The length of the CDR3 is 18 residues. CDR1 is MGHRA and CDR2 is YSYEKL in the germline V gene. J lost 3 bases, V lost 0 bases, and 10 bases had no gene match. The CDR3 sequence: CASSQDYFPGQANQPQHF. For the CDR3, the DNA is TGCGCCAGCAGCCAAGACTACTTTCCGGGACAGGCCAATCAGCCCCAGCATTTT.

J is TRBJ2-2 and V is TRBV9; 9 positions agree with TRBD2. Germline-derived CDR1 and CDR2 are SGDLS and YYNGEE. V lost 5 bases to trimming and J lost 3 bases; unmatched junction nucleotides: 5. The CDR3 has 15 residues. The CDR3 reads CASSGRLADTGELFF. The CDR3 nucleotides are TGTGCCAGCAGTGGAAGACTAGCGGACACCGGGGAGCTGTTTTTT.

The genes are TRBV15 and TRBJ2-3, with a possible D match to TRBD2 (5 bases). V lost 1 base and J lost 2, with 16 bases in between. Germline V lookup: CDR1 LNHNV, CDR2 YYDKDF (reference sequence). The CDR3 sequence is 17 residues long. CDR3 DNA sequence: TGTGCCACCAGCAGAGGAGGGTCGCGGGTGCTCACAGATACGCAGTATTTT. It yields the protein CATSRGGSRVLTDTQYF.

By sample fraction, this clone is large (0.1 to 1%). This sequence joins TRBV7-9 and TRBJ1-1; D perhaps matches TRBD1 (6 bases). CDR3 size: 18 residues. The V gene lost 1 base and the J gene lost 6 bases, with 24 bases spanning the gap. CDR1 and CDR2 (germline): SEHNR, FQNEAQ (reference sequence). The chain's CDR3 is CASSLVVTWGAGEAEAFF. The CDR3 region has the DNA TGTGCCAGCAGCTTAGTTGTGACCTGGGGGGCGGGGGAAGCTGAAGCTTTCTTT.

V usage is TRBV18 and J usage is TRBJ2-1; 10 bases agree with TRBD2. V shed 3 bases and J 9 bases; nucleotides not matched to a gene: 8. CDR3 length: 15 amino acids. The V gene's germline CDR1 is KGHSH and CDR2 LQKENI. The CDR3 DNA sequence: TGTGCCAGCTCACCGGTTCCTAGCGGGAGCAGTGAGCAGTTCTTC. This encodes CASSPVPSGSSEQFF. The full variable domain, in which reference TRBV18 and TRBJ2-1 provide the parts outside the CDR3, is NAGVMQNPRHLVRRRGQEARLRCSPMKGHSHVYWYRQLPEEGLKFMVYLQKENIIDESGMPKERFSAEFPKEGPSILRIQQVVRGDSAAYFCASSPVPSGSSEQFFGPGTRLTVL.

This rearrangement joins TRBV9 to TRBJ2-3; D ambiguous. CDR1 and CDR2 from the germline V gene are SGDLS and YYNGEE. This CDR3 has 14 residues. Trimming removed 3 bases from V and 8 bases from J, with 16 bases in between. Here the CDR3 reads CASSEQRSTGTQYF. The CDR3 DNA reads TGTGCCAGCAGCGAGCAACGCTCTACCGGTACGCAGTATTTT.

The rearrangement links TRBV5-4 to TRBJ2-3; TRBD2 might be the D (7 bases). The germline V and J ends were trimmed by 3 bases and 3 bases, with 17 bases remaining between them. This CDR3 comprises 16 residues. The V gene's germline CDR1 is SGHNT and CDR2 YYREEE (reference sequence). The CDR3: CASSSEGGRRTDTQYF. DNA of the CDR3: TGTGCCAGCAGCTCCGAGGGGGGGAGAAGGACAGATACGCAGTATTTT.

V and J are TRBV7-2 and TRBJ2-7; no definite D call. Germline CDR1 SGHTA, CDR2 FQGNSA. The CDR3 has 13 amino acids. Trimming took off 0 bases at V and 6 bases at J, with 9 bases between the two ends. CDR3 sequence (DNA): TGTGCCAGCAGCTTAGCTAGGAGAGCCGAGCAGTACTTC. Translation: CASSLARRAEQYF.

This chain uses TRBV6-1 with TRBJ2-3; 8 bases align to TRBD1. This CDR3 is built from 16 residues. Losses at the gene ends were 2 bases for V and 4 bases for J; bases not matched to a gene: 8. Germline V gives CDR1 MNHNS, CDR2 SASEGT. The CDR3 DNA reads TGTGCCAGCAGTGAATCCCCCAGGGGGCGGGCAGATACGCAGTATTTT. This encodes CASSESPRGRADTQYF.

This clone was found a few times. The rearrangement uses TRBV7-9 and TRBJ2-1; the match to TRBD1 covers 9 bases. Germline CDR1 and CDR2: SEHNR and FQNEAQ (reference sequence). CDR3 size: 16 residues. The ends lost 1 base at V and 7 bases at J; junction bases unmatched: 8. The CDR3 coding sequence is TGTGCCAGCAGCTTAGAAACAGGGGGCGCGTGGAATGAGCAGTTCTTC. Translating it yields CASSLETGGAWNEQFF.

This clone was seen a single time. V is TRBV14 and J is TRBJ2-3; the D gene is possibly TRBD2 (6 bases). V was shortened by 6 bases and J by 4 bases, with 11 bases between the two germline ends. The length of the CDR3 is 13 residues. Germline V lookup: CDR1 SGHDN, CDR2 FVKESK. The CDR3 is CASSRGTSDTQYF. Written as DNA, the CDR3 is TGTGCCAGCAGTCGCGGGACTTCAGATACGCAGTATTTT.

The chain has TRBV19 and TRBJ2-5, with 9 nucleotides matching TRBD1. Germline CDR1 LNHDA, CDR2 SQIVND (reference sequence). V trimming: 2 bases; J trimming: 5 bases; junction bases outside the gene matches: 12. CDR3 length: 17 amino acids. The CDR3, as DNA: TGTGCCAGTAGTATAACAGGCCTGGGACAGGGCCGGGAGACCCAGTACTTC. Its protein is CASSITGLGQGRETQYF.

This clone has only a few counts. V gene TRBV6-1 combines with J gene TRBJ1-2; 8 bases are a match to TRBD1. Germline V gene data show CDR1 as MNHNS and CDR2 as SASEGT. The J segment lost 4 bases and the V segment lost 1 base, leaving 2 bases of the junction unmatched. The length of the CDR3 is 14 residues. The CDR3 region is CASSEGTGLYGYTF. CDR3 nucleotide sequence: TGTGCCAGCAGTGAAGGGACAGGGCTCTATGGCTACACCTTC.

The chain combines TRBV5-1 with TRBJ2-7; a possible D gene is TRBD2 (5 bases). CDR1 is SGHRS, CDR2 YFSETQ, per germline. The germline V and J ends were trimmed by 5 bases and 7 bases, with 19 bases remaining between them. The CDR3 totals 14 residues. In DNA form, the CDR3 reads TGCGCCAGCAGACCCGTTACTAGTGCATGGGAGCAGTACTTC. Translated, it gives CASRPVTSAWEQYF.